The 5 T cell receptor beta chains given below trace back to one sample, sequenced in a study of blood T cells in healthy people across ages. A second about 7 to 12 cycle PCR used barcoded and J-beta primers. TCRdb re-called the 5' RACE reads with MiXCR, one entry per CDR3 protein. The data hold some 800,000 distinct CDR3 sequences, with around 43% observed a single time. Material for sequencing was blood. These receptors all come from a man between 60 and 70 years old in good health.

This clonotype occurred a few times. Its ends do not fully match the called genes, so a read error is possible. The V call is TRBV10-3, the J call TRBJ1-5; possible D gene TRBD1, 6 bases. The CDR3 runs to 14 residues. Germline V gene data show CDR1 as ENHRY and CDR2 as SYGVKD. In DNA, the CDR3 is TGTGCTATCAGCCAGGACAGCGTCAATCAGCCCCAGCATTTT. This gives the protein CAISQDSVNQPQHF.

Only a few counts were recorded for this clonotype. The V gene is TRBV28, the J gene TRBJ2-7; 9 bases map to TRBD1. J was trimmed by 5 bases and V by 6 bases; bases with no gene match: 11. The CDR3 covers 15 residues. CDR1 is MDHEN, CDR2 SYDVKM, per germline. CDR3 DNA: TGTGCCAGCAGAGGCTCGGGACAGGGTCAGAACGAGCAGTACTTC. It codes for CASRGSGQGQNEQYF.

At least ten counts were recorded for this clonotype. DNA for the CDR3: TGCGCCAGCAGCCAAGGTCCGAGCATGGACTACACCTTC. This sequence encodes CASSQGPSMDYTF. The rearrangement joins TRBV4-3 to TRBJ1-2, with D unresolved. The germline V gene has CDR1 LGHNA and CDR2 YSLEER. The CDR3 runs to 13 residues. V dropped 1 base and J dropped 10 bases, with 13 bases sitting between them.

This clonotype was observed once. The V gene is TRBV7-2, the J gene TRBJ2-3; 8 bases line up with TRBD2. With 0 bases clipped from V and 2 bases from J, the junction kept 4 bases outside the gene matches. The CDR3 totals 16 residues. Germline CDR1 SGHTA, CDR2 FQGNSA. The CDR3 here is CASSLAGSGVTDTQYF. The DNA for the CDR3 is TGTGCCAGCAGCTTAGCGGGTAGCGGGGTCACAGATACGCAGTATTTT.

The V and J genes are TRBV20-1 and TRBJ2-3; D is possibly TRBD1 (6 bases). V lost 6 bases to trimming and J lost 4 bases, with 17 bases between them. The CDR3 loop spans 14 amino acids. Germline lookup yields CDR1 DFQATT and CDR2 SNEGSKA (reference sequence). The CDR3 nucleotides are TGCAGTGCGATGGAAGGGGGTCCCTCAGATACGCAGTATTTT. This translates into CSAMEGGPSDTQYF.